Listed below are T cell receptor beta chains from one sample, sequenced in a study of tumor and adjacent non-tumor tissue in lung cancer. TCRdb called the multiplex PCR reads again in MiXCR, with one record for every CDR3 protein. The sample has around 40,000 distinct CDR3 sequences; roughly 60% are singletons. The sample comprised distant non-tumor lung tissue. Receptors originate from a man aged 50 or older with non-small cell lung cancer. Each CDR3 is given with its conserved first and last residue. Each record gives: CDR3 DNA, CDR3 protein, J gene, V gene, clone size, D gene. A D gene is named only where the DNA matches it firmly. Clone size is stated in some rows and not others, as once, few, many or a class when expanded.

DNA: TGTGTCAGTAGTTCGGGACGTAGTAATGAAAAACTGTTTTTT
CDR3: CVSSSGRSNEKLFF
J: TRBJ1-4
V: TRBV12-3/TRBV12-4
size: NA
D: NA

DNA: TGCGCCAGCAAAACTAGCGGGCAAAATGAGCAGTTCTTC
CDR3: CASKTSGQNEQFF
J: TRBJ2-1
V: TRBV10-2
size: many
D: TRBD2

DNA: TGTGCCACCAGCAGAGATATGGGGGGGGCCAAAAACATTCAGTACTTC
CDR3: CATSRDMGGAKNIQYF
J: TRBJ2-4
V: TRBV15
size: many
D: TRBD2

DNA: TGTGCCAGCAACTTAGTGAGCTCTAGCACAGGCACGCAGTATTTT
CDR3: CASNLVSSSTGTQYF
J: TRBJ2-3
V: TRBV11-2
size: NA
D: NA

DNA: TGCAACGTCCGGGGCGGGCGGTCCCACAATGAGCAGTTCTTC
CDR3: CNVRGGRSHNEQFF
J: TRBJ2-1
V: TRBV29-1
size: NA
D: NA

DNA: TGTGCCAGCAGCGACCTCAGGGGGCGATGGGAGCAGTACTTC
CDR3: CASSDLRGRWEQYF
J: TRBJ2-7
V: TRBV2
size: NA
D: TRBD1

DNA: TGCAGCGTTGTGGGAGGGAGCACAGATACGCAGTATTTT
CDR3: CSVVGGSTDTQYF
J: TRBJ2-3
V: TRBV29-1
size: many
D: TRBD2

DNA: TGCGCCAGCAGGGACAGGGCAGATACGCAGTATTTT
CDR3: CASRDRADTQYF
J: TRBJ2-3
V: TRBV10-2
size: many
D: TRBD1

DNA: TGCGCCAGCAGTGACGGAGGCCAAGCGACCTACGAGCAGTACTTC
CDR3: CASSDGGQATYEQYF
J: TRBJ2-7
V: TRBV10-1
size: many
D: NA

DNA: TGTGCCAGCAGTTGGGCGGAGACCCAGTACTTC
CDR3: CASSWAETQYF
J: TRBJ2-5
V: TRBV6-2/TRBV6-3
size: many
D: NA

DNA: TGTGCCAGCAGTTACTCGAGGGGAGTTCCGAGATTT
CDR3: CASSYSRGVPRF
J: TRBJ1-1
V: TRBV6-5
size: many
D: NA

DNA: TGTGCCAGCAGCGGGGTGCTGAATCGAAATGAGCAGTTCTTC
CDR3: CASSGVLNRNEQFF
J: TRBJ2-1
V: TRBV2
size: few
D: NA

DNA: TGCAGTGCTAGCGGACAGGGGTTGCTAACCAAAAACATTCAGTACTTC
CDR3: CSASGQGLLTKNIQYF
J: TRBJ2-4
V: TRBV20-1
size: NA
D: TRBD1

DNA: TGTGCCAGCATCCCTGGGACTAGCGGATACAATGAGCAGTTCTTC
CDR3: CASIPGTSGYNEQFF
J: TRBJ2-1
V: TRBV11-3
size: NA
D: TRBD2

DNA: TGCAGTGCCAAGGAAAGTAGCGGGGGACCCTACAATGAGCAGTTCTTC
CDR3: CSAKESSGGPYNEQFF
J: TRBJ2-1
V: TRBV20-1
size: NA
D: TRBD2

DNA: TGCAGTGTTGTGGGCAGGGGAGAGACCCAGTACTTC
CDR3: CSVVGRGETQYF
J: TRBJ2-5
V: TRBV20-1
size: NA
D: NA

DNA: TGTATCAGCAGCAAAGTCAGGGGGCAGGCCGGGGAGCTGTCTTTT
CDR3: CISSKVRGQAGELSF
J: TRBJ2-2
V: TRBV6-5
size: NA
D: TRBD1

DNA: TGTGCCAGCAGCGCGACAGGGGCCGAGGAGTACTTC
CDR3: CASSATGAEEYF
J: TRBJ2-7
V: TRBV7-9
size: NA
D: TRBD1

DNA: TGTGCCAGCAGCTCCGGTCGGACTCACCTCTCCTACGAGCAGTACTTC
CDR3: CASSSGRTHLSYEQYF
J: TRBJ2-7
V: TRBV7-9
size: NA
D: NA

DNA: TGCGCCGGCAGCCAAGACAGAAGGAACACTGAAGCTTTCTTT
CDR3: CAGSQDRRNTEAFF
J: TRBJ1-1
V: TRBV11-1
size: NA
D: NA

DNA: TGTGCCAGCAGTTTGCGGGTCACTGAAGCTTTCTTT
CDR3: CASSLRVTEAFF
J: TRBJ1-1
V: TRBV6-5
size: NA
D: NA

DNA: TGCGCCAGCAGCTTAGCAGGCCCAGATACGCAGTATTTT
CDR3: CASSLAGPDTQYF
J: TRBJ2-3
V: TRBV5-1
size: NA
D: NA

DNA: TGCGCCAGCAGTGTCGACAGGGGTAATGAAGAGACCCAGTACTTC
CDR3: CASSVDRGNEETQYF
J: TRBJ2-5
V: TRBV12-3/TRBV12-4
size: NA
D: TRBD1

DNA: TGTGCCATCAATGAGTCAAAGATCACCCTCTTCTTCAATGAGCAGTTCTTC
CDR3: CAINESKITLFFNEQFF
J: TRBJ2-1
V: TRBV10-3
size: NA
D: NA

DNA: TGTGCCAGCAGTTTTCTGAGTCGGCCCGGGGAGCCGTTCTTT
CDR3: CASSFLSRPGEPFF
J: TRBJ2-2
V: TRBV11-1
size: NA
D: NA

DNA: TGCAGCATTGACCAACCCGGGGACTATGGCTACACCTTC
CDR3: CSIDQPGDYGYTF
J: TRBJ1-2
V: TRBV29-1
size: NA
D: NA

DNA: TGCAGCGTAGACAGCTCTACTAATGAAAAACTGTTTTTT
CDR3: CSVDSSTNEKLFF
J: TRBJ1-4
V: TRBV29-1
size: many
D: NA

DNA: TGTTCCAGCACTCCGACATCAGGGGCCGCGGGCTACGAGCAGTACTTC
CDR3: CSSTPTSGAAGYEQYF
J: TRBJ2-7
V: TRBV28
size: NA
D: NA

DNA: TGTGTCGGCAGTTTAATTCAAGGGAGCACAGATGCGCAGTACTTT
CDR3: CVGSLIQGSTDAQYF
J: TRBJ2-3
V: TRBV28
size: once
D: NA

DNA: TGTGCCAGTGCATGGGGAACTAACTCCTACAATGAGCACTTCTTC
CDR3: CASAWGTNSYNEHFF
J: TRBJ2-1
V: TRBV28
size: NA
D: NA

DNA: TGTACCAGCAGTGACTTACGGGGGGCGTCGGCTGAAGCTTTCTTT
CDR3: CTSSDLRGASAEAFF
J: TRBJ1-1
V: TRBV6-1
size: NA
D: NA

DNA: TGTGCCAGCAGTTTGACACATCCTCAAGAGACCCAGTACTTC
CDR3: CASSLTHPQETQYF
J: TRBJ2-5
V: TRBV28
size: NA
D: NA

DNA: TGTGCCAGCAGAATAGGTGGCCGGAACACCGGGGGGCTGTTTTTT
CDR3: CASRIGGRNTGGLFF
J: TRBJ2-2
V: TRBV6-2/TRBV6-3
size: NA
D: NA

DNA: TGTGCCAGCAGCTTAGTTGTAGCCTATACAAACAATGGGCAGTTCTTC
CDR3: CASSLVVAYTNNGQFF
J: TRBJ2-1
V: TRBV7-9
size: NA
D: NA

DNA: TGTGCCAGTCGAGGCTTACAAGAGACCCAGTACTTC
CDR3: CASRGLQETQYF
J: TRBJ2-5
V: TRBV6-5
size: NA
D: NA

DNA: TGTGCCATCAGTGAGATATTGGAACAGGGGGCGGATGAGCACTTCTTC
CDR3: CAISEILEQGADEHFF
J: TRBJ2-1
V: TRBV10-3
size: NA
D: TRBD1

DNA: TGCGCCAGCAGCTTGAGTCTAGGATTTAGTAATGAGCAGTTCTTC
CDR3: CASSLSLGFSNEQFF
J: TRBJ2-1
V: TRBV5-1
size: NA
D: NA

DNA: TGCAGTGCTAGAGACTTTCAAGGGGTGAGAGAGACCCAGTACTTC
CDR3: CSARDFQGVRETQYF
J: TRBJ2-5
V: TRBV20-1
size: few
D: NA

DNA: TGTGCTAGCAGCTTGGGAGGGGTGTTCACTGAAGCTTTCTTT
CDR3: CASSLGGVFTEAFF
J: TRBJ1-1
V: TRBV5-4
size: NA
D: NA

DNA: TGTGCCAGCTCACCTAGGGAGACCCAGTACTTC
CDR3: CASSPRETQYF
J: TRBJ2-5
V: TRBV18
size: NA
D: NA

DNA: TGTGCCAGCAGCTTAGAAAATGCTAAGAGGGGGTGTACTGAAGCTTTCTTT
CDR3: CASSLENAKRGCTEAFF
J: TRBJ1-1
V: TRBV5-6
size: NA
D: NA

DNA: TGTACTAGCAGCGTCATAGCGGCAGATACGCAGTATTTT
CDR3: CTSSVIAADTQYF
J: TRBJ2-3
V: TRBV5-4
size: NA
D: NA

DNA: TGTACCAGCAGCGACAGATCCTACGAGCAGTACTTC
CDR3: CTSSDRSYEQYF
J: TRBJ2-7
V: TRBV6-4
size: NA
D: NA

DNA: TGTGCCAGCAGCTCATCCGGGACTATCGGGGGCGCGAGTAATGAGCAGTTCTTC
CDR3: CASSSSGTIGGASNEQFF
J: TRBJ2-1
V: TRBV7-9
size: few
D: NA

DNA: TGTGCCAGCAGCAAAATCAGGGGGCAGGCTGAGGAGCTGTTTTTT
CDR3: CASSKIRGQAEELFF
J: TRBJ2-2
V: TRBV6-5
size: NA
D: TRBD1

DNA: TGTGCCAGCAGCCGACCCGTTTGGGAACAGGGACTTAATGAAGAATTGTTTTTT
CDR3: CASSRPVWEQGLNEELFF
J: TRBJ1-4
V: TRBV11-2
size: NA
D: NA

DNA: TGTGCTAGCCTCTACCTTGGGGCAGGGGTGGCCTACAAGCAGTACTTC
CDR3: CASLYLGAGVAYKQYF
J: TRBJ2-7
V: TRBV6-1
size: NA
D: NA

DNA: TGTGCCAGCAGTCACCCGAGGCGGGAGCCAAGAAATCAGCCCCAGCATTTT
CDR3: CASSHPRREPRNQPQHF
J: TRBJ1-5
V: TRBV28
size: NA
D: NA

DNA: TGTGCCAGCAACTTCTATGGACAGGCGAACACCGGGGAGCTGTTTTTT
CDR3: CASNFYGQANTGELFF
J: TRBJ2-2
V: TRBV11-3
size: once
D: TRBD1

DNA: TGTGCCAGCAGCCTACAGGGTGGCTACAAGCAGTACTTT
CDR3: CASSLQGGYKQYF
J: TRBJ2-7
V: TRBV12-3/TRBV12-4
size: NA
D: NA

DNA: TGCGCCAGCAGCCAGAGGGGCCACCCGCAGTTCTTC
CDR3: CASSQRGHPQFF
J: TRBJ2-1
V: TRBV4-1
size: NA
D: NA

DNA: TGTGCCAGCAGTAGTGTTGAACAGGACCCCGGGGAGCTGTTTTTT
CDR3: CASSSVEQDPGELFF
J: TRBJ2-2
V: TRBV12-3/TRBV12-4
size: NA
D: NA

DNA: TGCAGTGCTAGAGAACAGAGAATACTAGCGGGGGGGTACAATGAGCAGTTCTTC
CDR3: CSAREQRILAGGYNEQFF
J: TRBJ2-1
V: TRBV20-1
size: few
D: TRBD2

DNA: TGCGCCAGCAGCTACGGGACAAGGGGCACTGAAGCTTTCTTT
CDR3: CASSYGTRGTEAFF
J: TRBJ1-1
V: TRBV5-1
size: NA
D: NA

DNA: TGCAGCGTTGATGAAGGGGATAACACTGAAGCTTTCTTT
CDR3: CSVDEGDNTEAFF
J: TRBJ1-1
V: TRBV29-1
size: many
D: NA

DNA: TGTGCCAGCAGCCCTAACCCGACCGGGAACACCGGGGAGCTGTTTTTT
CDR3: CASSPNPTGNTGELFF
J: TRBJ2-2
V: TRBV5-6
size: many
D: NA

DNA: TGTGCCAGCAGTGTACAGGGGGCTAATGAAAAACTGTTTTTT
CDR3: CASSVQGANEKLFF
J: TRBJ1-4
V: TRBV6-1
size: NA
D: TRBD1

DNA: TGTGCTACCAGTGACCGACAACAGGTCTATACAGATACGCAGTATTTT
CDR3: CATSDRQQVYTDTQYF
J: TRBJ2-3
V: TRBV24-1
size: NA
D: NA

DNA: TGCACCAGCAGTGAGAGGGCGGCGAGCACAGATACGCAGTACTTT
CDR3: CTSSERAASTDTQYF
J: TRBJ2-3
V: TRBV10-1
size: NA
D: NA

DNA: TGTGCCAGCAGTCCCCGGACTAGCGGGAGGGCCTCAGAGACCCAGTACTTC
CDR3: CASSPRTSGRASETQYF
J: TRBJ2-5
V: TRBV28
size: many
D: TRBD2